The 19 T cell receptor beta chains below all came from one sample that was sequenced in a study of T-cell memory formation after mild COVID-19. In TCRdb, the 5' RACE reads were re-called with MiXCR into one record per CDR3 protein. The top ten hold approximately 3.4% of the sample, which has roughly 250,000 distinct CDR3 sequences, approximately 16% seen once. Sequencing used PBMCs or a T cell subset sorted from them (not recorded which). These receptors originate from a young man who had mild COVID-19 (a few samples of this study predate the infection). Cell type and time point are not known.

This clonotype was detected only once. V usage is TRBV7-2 and J usage is TRBJ1-5; the match to TRBD1 covers 7 bases. With V trimmed by 6 bases and J by 7 bases, 9 bases remained unmatched. CDR1 SGHTA and CDR2 FQGNSA come from the germline V gene. The CDR3 totals 14 residues. CDR3 DNA sequence: TGTGCCAGCAGTCACGACAGGGCCGGGCAGCCCCAGCATTTT. This sequence encodes CASSHDRAGQPQHF.

The chain couples TRBV3-1 to TRBJ1-5; D is uncertain. This CDR3 is 12 amino acids long. V gave up 4 bases and J gave up 12 bases, with 13 bases separating them. Germline assignment: CDR1 LGHDT and CDR2 YNNKEL (reference sequence). CDR3 sequence: CASSPGAGFQHF. CDR3 DNA sequence: TGTGCCAGCAGCCCGGGCGCGGGTTTCCAGCATTTT. Full variable domain (missing parts from reference TRBV3-1 and TRBJ1-5): DTAVSQTPKYLVTQMGNDKSIKCEQNLGHDTMYWYKQDSKKFLKIMFSYNNKELIINETVPNRFSPKSPDKAHLNLHINSLELGDSAVYFCASSPGAGFQHFGDGTRLSIL.

This clonotype has just a few counts. The chain combines TRBV7-8 with TRBJ2-3, with TRBD2 matching 9 bases. The CDR3 has 16 residues. The germline V gene has CDR1 SGHVS and CDR2 FQNEAQ. V was pared by 1 base and J by 2 bases, with 4 bases of the junction left unmatched. In nucleotides, the CDR3 is TGTGCCAGCAGCTTAGTTGTAGCGGGGGTCACAGATACGCAGTATTTT. This codes for CASSLVVAGVTDTQYF.

This clonotype has just a few counts. CDR3 bases: TGCGCCAGCAGCTTCAAGGGTCCAGATACGCAGTATTTT. Encoded protein: CASSFKGPDTQYF. The rearrangement uses TRBV5-1 and TRBJ2-3; D is uncertain. CDR3 length: 13 residues. CDR1 is SGHRS and CDR2 is YFSETQ in the germline V gene. Trimming took off 2 bases at V and 4 bases at J, with 8 bases between the two ends.

This chain uses TRBV7-2 with TRBJ2-7; 7 bases line up with TRBD2. The CDR3 has 15 amino acids. Germline-derived CDR1 and CDR2 are SGHTA and FQGNSA. Trimming removed 5 bases from V and 0 bases from J; junction bases left unmatched: 7. In DNA, the CDR3 is TGTGCCAGCAGCCCGAGCGGGATCCTCTCCTACGAGCAGTACTTC. Encoded protein: CASSPSGILSYEQYF.

This clonotype was observed a handful of times. This chain connects TRBV5-1 to TRBJ2-7, with 11 bases that match TRBD2. V shed 3 bases and J 0 bases; nucleotides not matched to a gene: 2. The germline CDR1 and CDR2 sequences are SGHRS and YFSETQ. CDR3 length: 15 amino acids. The CDR3 sequence is CASSSGLAASYEQYF. Here the CDR3 DNA reads TGCGCCAGCAGCTCGGGACTAGCGGCCTCCTACGAGCAGTACTTC.

There are a few counts of this clonotype. The chain combines TRBV29-1 with TRBJ1-1, with TRBD1 as a possible D gene (6 bases). Germline CDR1 reads SQVTM; CDR2 reads ANQGSEA. The CDR3 covers 12 residues. The V and J ends lost 6 bases and 4 bases respectively, with 12 bases between them. This CDR3 is CSVYREGTEAFF. CDR3 DNA: TGCAGCGTATACAGGGAGGGCACTGAAGCTTTCTTT.

The table lists this clonotype with a few counts. The chain carries TRBV7-2 and TRBJ1-1, with D possibly being TRBD1 (5 bases). V lost 2 bases and J 4 bases, leaving 14 bases between the germline ends. This CDR3 region has 15 residues. Germline V gives CDR1 SGHTA, CDR2 FQGNSA. In DNA, the CDR3 is TGTGCCAGCAGCTTATCGGGGGGGTTGAGCACTGAAGCTTTCTTT. This codes for CASSLSGGLSTEAFF.

V is TRBV7-2 and J is TRBJ2-3, with D tentatively TRBD1 or TRBD2 (6 bases each). V gave up 2 bases and J gave up 1 base, with 13 bases separating them. The V gene's germline CDR1 is SGHTA and CDR2 FQGNSA. The CDR3 spans 16 residues. CDR3: CASSLSPGAGTDTQYF. The CDR3 coding sequence is TGTGCCAGCAGCTTATCCCCGGGGGCGGGCACAGATACGCAGTATTTT.

The gene calls are TRBV5-4 and TRBJ2-1; 12 nucleotides line up with TRBD1. CDR3 length: 15 residues. CDR1 SGHNT and CDR2 YYREEE come from the germline V gene (reference sequence). V trimming: 5 bases; J trimming: 9 bases; junction bases outside the gene matches: 9. CDR3 sequence reads: CASSPAGQGAFEQFF. In DNA, the CDR3 is TGTGCCAGCAGTCCGGCGGGACAGGGGGCCTTTGAGCAGTTCTTC.

The chain recombines TRBV9 with TRBJ2-2; 7 bases line up with TRBD2. After removal of 4 bases from V and 2 bases from J, the junction contained 5 bases not matched to a gene. Per the germline V gene, CDR1 is SGDLS and CDR2 is YYNGEE. The CDR3 contains 15 residues. In nucleotides, the CDR3 is TGTGCCAGCAGCCTGCGGGGGATTAACACCGGGGAGCTGTTTTTT. Its translation is CASSLRGINTGELFF.

The V and J genes are TRBV7-3 and TRBJ2-2; D not resolved. Between the trimmed V and J ends, which lost 4 bases and 7 bases, there was a span of 10 bases. From germline, CDR1 is SGHTA and CDR2 FQGTGA. CDR3 length: 13 residues. The CDR3 loop reads CASSSTTYGELFF. The CDR3 DNA is TGTGCCAGCAGCTCTACGACCTACGGGGAGCTGTTTTTT.

The J gene is TRBJ1-2, the V gene TRBV6-1; D is unresolved. This CDR3 contains 15 residues. Between the trimmed V and J ends, which lost 3 bases and 8 bases, there was a span of 19 bases. CDR1 is MNHNS, CDR2 SASEGT, per germline. CDR3 coding DNA: TGTGCCAGCAGTGAGTACCCCGGGAACCTCGGGGGCTACACCTTC. This encodes CASSEYPGNLGGYTF.

The sample holds a few counts of this clonotype. This chain uses TRBV24-1 with TRBJ2-3; no firm D call. The CDR3 extends over 15 amino acids. V was shortened by 2 bases and J by 4 bases, with 12 bases between the two germline ends. Germline lookup yields CDR1 KGHDR and CDR2 SFDVKD. CDR3 in amino acids: CATSDSDRIADTQYF. The CDR3 DNA sequence: TGTGCCACCAGTGATTCCGATCGGATTGCAGATACGCAGTATTTT.

This CDR3 is CASSQDRLHSGNTIYF. CDR3 in DNA: TGCGCCAGCAGCCAAGATAGGCTCCACTCTGGAAACACCATATATTTT. This chain connects TRBV4-3 to TRBJ1-3; D ambiguous. CDR3 length: 16 residues. Germline lookup yields CDR1 LGHNA and CDR2 YSLEER. Trimming stripped 0 bases from V and 0 bases from J, with 9 bases between.

The CDR3 sequence: CASSYGGLRTEAFF. In nucleotides, the CDR3 is TGTGCCAGCAGTTACGGGGGGCTTCGGACTGAAGCTTTCTTT. The rearrangement joins TRBV12-3 or TRBV12-4 to TRBJ1-1; the D gene is possibly TRBD1 (6 bases). CDR3 length equals 14 residues. Trimming shortened V by 4 bases and J by 5 bases, and 14 bases separated the two germline ends.

This clonotype was recorded many times. The J gene is TRBJ2-3, the V gene TRBV7-3, with 8 bases lining up with TRBD2. Per germline, CDR1 SGHTA and CDR2 FQGTGA. With 5 bases clipped from V and 0 bases from J, the junction kept 4 bases outside the gene matches. This CDR3 region has 15 residues. CDR3 nucleotides: TGTGCCAGCAGCCCTAGCGGGTCGAGCACAGATACGCAGTATTTT. Translating gives CASSPSGSSTDTQYF. The variable domain in full, completed from reference TRBV7-3 and TRBJ2-3, reads GAGVSQTPSNKVTEKGKYVELRCDPISGHTALYWYRQSLGQGPEFLIYFQGTGAADDSGLPNDRFFAVRPEGSVSTLKIQRTERGDSAVYLCASSPSGSSTDTQYFGPGTRLTVL.

The DNA for the CDR3 is TGTGCCAGCAGTGACGAGGGGACTTACACAGATACGCAGTATTTT. Amino acid sequence: CASSDEGTYTDTQYF. V is TRBV6-2 or TRBV6-3 and J is TRBJ2-3; a weak D match, TRBD2 (6 bases). Germline V gene data show CDR1 as MNHEY and CDR2 as SVGEGT. The CDR3 spans 15 residues. V lost 5 bases and J lost 2, with 14 bases in between.

The sample holds many counts of this clonotype. This chain uses TRBV5-1 with TRBJ2-1, with TRBD2 matching over 14 bases. The CDR3 length is 17 residues. The germline CDR1 and CDR2 sequences are SGHRS and YFSETQ. J was trimmed by 2 bases and V by 4 bases; bases with no gene match: 5. The CDR3 DNA reads as TGCGCCAGCAGCCCGGGACTAGCGGGGGCCCCCTACAATGAGCAGTTCTTC. This gives the protein CASSPGLAGAPYNEQFF.